The present TCR beta chain was sequenced within a study of blood T cell repertoires in COVID-19. Looking at the study overall: COVID-19 samples from acute and convalescent phases originated in the United States, Italy and Spain. The analysed material was cDNA or gDNA that came from T cells, B-cell-depleted T cells, or PBMCs.

The CDR3 totals 15 residues. CDR1 and CDR2 (germline): SGHTA, FQGNSA. V dropped 6 bases and J dropped 4; count of bases not matched to a gene: 7. Here immunoSEQ multiplex PCR was the method, and the copy in TCRdb shows in-frame clones only, minus some. The table records nearly 50,000 clones, approximately 87% of them present only once. The sequenced sample consisted of peripheral blood. The source is an elderly woman with COVID-19, enrolled during active disease. The V call is TRBV7-2, the J call TRBJ1-4, with 8 bases identical to TRBD1. CDR3 coding DNA: TGTGCCAGCAGTTTGACAGGGGTCGGTAATGAAAAACTGTTTTTT. Translated, it gives CASSLTGVGNEKLFF.